This TCR beta chain came from a study of Ad26.COV2.S vaccination and SARS-CoV-2 variants. Study context: The COV1001 Ad26.COV2.S trial arm included the donor. Into the muscle, Ad26.COV2.S was dosed once or twice, 56 days apart.

Specified treatment: around 19 received Ad26.COV2.S at low or high dose, single or two shots; about 5 received placebo; per-sample allocation not given. The samples date from day 63 after the first vaccine or placebo injection. In Boston, the donor was an adult between 18-55 years of age. Sequencing used immunoSEQ multiplex PCR; TCRdb keeps in-frame clones, though not all of them. The sample lists about 440,000 clones, about nine tenths occurring once. Sequenced here: peripheral blood, sampled in a trial of Ad26.COV2.S vaccine versus placebo. This receptor was taken from a person aged 18 to 65 who received the Ad26.COV2.S COVID-19 vaccine or a placebo.

In nucleotides, the CDR3 is TGTGCCAGCAGCGACCTCTACAATGAGCAGTTCTTC. It yields the protein CASSDLYNEQFF. The chain recombines TRBV6-6 with TRBJ2-1; D gene uncertain. CDR1 MNHNY and CDR2 SVGAGI come from the germline V gene (reference sequence). This CDR3 spans 12 amino acids. Deletions cut 6 bases from V and 3 bases from J, with 6 bases between.